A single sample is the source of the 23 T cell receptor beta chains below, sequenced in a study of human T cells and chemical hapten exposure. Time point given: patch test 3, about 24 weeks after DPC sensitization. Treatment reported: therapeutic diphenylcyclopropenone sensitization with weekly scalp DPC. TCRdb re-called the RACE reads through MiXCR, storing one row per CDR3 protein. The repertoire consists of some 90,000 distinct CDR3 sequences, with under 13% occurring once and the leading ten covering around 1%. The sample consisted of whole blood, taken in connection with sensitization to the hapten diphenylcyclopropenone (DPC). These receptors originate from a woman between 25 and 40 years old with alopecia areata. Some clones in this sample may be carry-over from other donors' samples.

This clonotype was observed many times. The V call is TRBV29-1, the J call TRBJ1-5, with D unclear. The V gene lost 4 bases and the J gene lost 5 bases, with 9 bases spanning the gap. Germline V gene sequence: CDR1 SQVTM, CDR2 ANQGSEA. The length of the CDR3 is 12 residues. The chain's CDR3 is CSVVGTDQPQHF. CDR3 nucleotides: TGCAGCGTTGTAGGCACCGATCAGCCCCAGCATTTT.

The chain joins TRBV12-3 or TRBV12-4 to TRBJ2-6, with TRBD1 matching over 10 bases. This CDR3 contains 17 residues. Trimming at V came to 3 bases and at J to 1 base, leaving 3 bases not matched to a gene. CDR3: CASSFGTGVSGANVLTF. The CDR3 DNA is TGTGCCAGCAGTTTTGGGACAGGGGTTTCTGGGGCCAACGTCCTGACTTTC.

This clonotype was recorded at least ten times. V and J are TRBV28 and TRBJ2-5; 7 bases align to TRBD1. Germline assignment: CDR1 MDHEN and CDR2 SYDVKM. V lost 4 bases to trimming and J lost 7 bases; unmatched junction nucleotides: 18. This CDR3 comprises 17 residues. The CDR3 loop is CASSSLSGTSSGGTQYF. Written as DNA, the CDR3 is TGTGCCAGCAGTTCATTGTCCGGGACCTCCTCAGGGGGGACCCAGTACTTC.

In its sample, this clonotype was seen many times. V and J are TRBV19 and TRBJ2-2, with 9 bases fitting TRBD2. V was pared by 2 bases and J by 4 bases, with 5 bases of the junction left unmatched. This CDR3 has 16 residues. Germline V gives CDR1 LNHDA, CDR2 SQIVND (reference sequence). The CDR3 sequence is CASSIPGLAPTGELFF. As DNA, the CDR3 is TGTGCCAGTAGTATACCGGGACTAGCCCCCACCGGGGAGCTGTTTTTT.

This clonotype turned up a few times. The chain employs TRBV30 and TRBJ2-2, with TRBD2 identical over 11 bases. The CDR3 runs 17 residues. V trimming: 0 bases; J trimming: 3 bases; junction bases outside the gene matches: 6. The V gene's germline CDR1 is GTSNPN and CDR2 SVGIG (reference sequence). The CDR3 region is CAWSVRGLAEYTGELFF. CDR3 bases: TGTGCCTGGAGTGTACGGGGACTAGCGGAGTACACCGGGGAGCTGTTTTTT. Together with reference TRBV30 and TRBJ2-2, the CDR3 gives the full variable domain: SQTIHQWPATLVQPVGSPLSLECTVEGTSNPNLYWYRQAAGRGLQLLFYSVGIGQISSEVPQNLSASRPQDRQFILSSKKLLLSDSGFYLCAWSVRGLAEYTGELFFGEGSRLTVL.

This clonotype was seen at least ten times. This CDR3 reads CASGWVSRATNSPLHF. CDR3 sequence (DNA): TGTGCTAGTGGTTGGGTCTCCCGAGCCACGAATTCACCCCTCCACTTT. The chain links TRBV12-5 to TRBJ1-6; no clear D gene. Per the germline V gene, CDR1 is LGHNT and CDR2 is FRNRAP. V lost 4 bases to trimming and J lost 7 bases, with 17 bases between them. CDR3 length: 16 residues.

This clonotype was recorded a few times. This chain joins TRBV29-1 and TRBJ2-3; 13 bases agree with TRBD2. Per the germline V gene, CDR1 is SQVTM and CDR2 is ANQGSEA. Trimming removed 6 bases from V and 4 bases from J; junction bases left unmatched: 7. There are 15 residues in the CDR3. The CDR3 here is CSVILAGGPPDTQYF. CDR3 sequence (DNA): TGCAGCGTCATACTAGCGGGAGGGCCCCCAGATACGCAGTATTTT.

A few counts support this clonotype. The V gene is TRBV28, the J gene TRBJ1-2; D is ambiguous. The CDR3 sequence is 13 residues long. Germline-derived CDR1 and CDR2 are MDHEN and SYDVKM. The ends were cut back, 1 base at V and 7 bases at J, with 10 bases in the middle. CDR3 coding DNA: TGTGCCAGCAGTTTATCCGAGAGGGCTGGCTACACCTTC. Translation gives CASSLSERAGYTF.

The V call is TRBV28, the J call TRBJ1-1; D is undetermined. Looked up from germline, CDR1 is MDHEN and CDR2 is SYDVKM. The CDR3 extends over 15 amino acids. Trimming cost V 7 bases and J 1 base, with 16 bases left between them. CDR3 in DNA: TGTGCCAGCACCCAAGGAGGAGCGCCGAACACTGAAGCTTTCTTT. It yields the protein CASTQGGAPNTEAFF. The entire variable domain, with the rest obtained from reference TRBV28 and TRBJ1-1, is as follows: DVKVTQSSRYLVKRTGEKVFLECVQDMDHENMFWYRQDPGLGLRLIYFSYDVKMKEKGDIPEGYSVSREKKERFSLILESASTNQTSMYLCASTQGGAPNTEAFFGQGTRLTVV.

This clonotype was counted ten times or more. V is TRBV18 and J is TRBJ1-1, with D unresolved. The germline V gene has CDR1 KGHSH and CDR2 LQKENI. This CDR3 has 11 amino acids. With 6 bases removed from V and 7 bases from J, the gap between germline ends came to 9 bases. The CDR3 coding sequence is TGTGCCAGCTCCCCCGGGGTTGAAGCTTTCTTT. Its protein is CASSPGVEAFF.

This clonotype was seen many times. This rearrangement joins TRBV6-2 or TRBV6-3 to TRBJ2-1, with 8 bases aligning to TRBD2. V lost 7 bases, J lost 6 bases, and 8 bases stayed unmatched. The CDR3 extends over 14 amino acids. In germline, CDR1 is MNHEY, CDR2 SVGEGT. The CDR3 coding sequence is TGTGCCAGCACGGGTAGCGGGATGGGCAATGAGCAGTTCTTC. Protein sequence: CASTGSGMGNEQFF.

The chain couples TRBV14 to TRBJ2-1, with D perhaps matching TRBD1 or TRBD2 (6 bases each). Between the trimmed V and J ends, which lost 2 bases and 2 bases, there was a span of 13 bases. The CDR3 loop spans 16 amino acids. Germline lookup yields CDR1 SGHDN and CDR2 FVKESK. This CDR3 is CASSQRGVEPYNEQFF. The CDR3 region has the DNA TGTGCCAGCAGCCAAAGGGGGGTGGAACCCTACAATGAGCAGTTCTTC.

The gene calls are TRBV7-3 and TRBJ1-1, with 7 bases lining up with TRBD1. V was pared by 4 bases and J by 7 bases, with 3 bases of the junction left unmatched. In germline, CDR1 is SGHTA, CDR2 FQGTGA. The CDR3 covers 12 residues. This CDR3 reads CASSSGTDEAFF. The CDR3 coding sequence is TGTGCCAGCAGCTCCGGGACAGATGAAGCTTTCTTT. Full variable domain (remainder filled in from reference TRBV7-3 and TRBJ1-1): GAGVSQTPSNKVTEKGKYVELRCDPISGHTALYWYRQSLGQGPEFLIYFQGTGAADDSGLPNDRFFAVRPEGSVSTLKIQRTERGDSAVYLCASSSGTDEAFFGQGTRLTVV.

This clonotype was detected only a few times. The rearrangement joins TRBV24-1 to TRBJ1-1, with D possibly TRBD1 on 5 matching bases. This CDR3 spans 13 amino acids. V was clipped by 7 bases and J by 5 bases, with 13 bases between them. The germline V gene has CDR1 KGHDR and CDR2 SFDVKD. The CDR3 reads CATRQTGRTEAFF. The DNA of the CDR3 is TGTGCCACCAGACAAACAGGTCGGACTGAAGCTTTCTTT.

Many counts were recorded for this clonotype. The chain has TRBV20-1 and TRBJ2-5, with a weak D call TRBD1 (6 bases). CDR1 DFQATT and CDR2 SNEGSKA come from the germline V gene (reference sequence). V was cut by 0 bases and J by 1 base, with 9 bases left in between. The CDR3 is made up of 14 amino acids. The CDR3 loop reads CSAREWTAQETQYF. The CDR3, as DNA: TGCAGTGCTAGAGAATGGACAGCCCAAGAGACCCAGTACTTC.

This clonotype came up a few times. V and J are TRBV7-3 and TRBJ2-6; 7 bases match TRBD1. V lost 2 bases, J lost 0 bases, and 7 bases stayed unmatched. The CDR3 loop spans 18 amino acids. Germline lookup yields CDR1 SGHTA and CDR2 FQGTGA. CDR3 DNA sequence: TGTGCCAGCAGCTTATTTGGGACAGACCACTCTGGGGCCAACGTCCTGACTTTC. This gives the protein CASSLFGTDHSGANVLTF.

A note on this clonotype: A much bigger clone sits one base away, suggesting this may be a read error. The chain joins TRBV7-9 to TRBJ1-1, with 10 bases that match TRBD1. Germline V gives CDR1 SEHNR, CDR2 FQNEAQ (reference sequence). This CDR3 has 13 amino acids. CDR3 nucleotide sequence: TGTGCCTGCAGCCACCGGGACAGGGGATTGGCTTTCTTT. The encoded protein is CACSHRDRGLAFF.

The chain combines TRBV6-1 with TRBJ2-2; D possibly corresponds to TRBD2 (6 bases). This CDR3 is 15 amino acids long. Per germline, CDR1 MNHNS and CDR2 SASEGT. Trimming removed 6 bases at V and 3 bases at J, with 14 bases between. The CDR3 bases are TGTGCCAGCAGCCTACAGGAGGGGTACACCGGGGAGCTGTTTTTT. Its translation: CASSLQEGYTGELFF.

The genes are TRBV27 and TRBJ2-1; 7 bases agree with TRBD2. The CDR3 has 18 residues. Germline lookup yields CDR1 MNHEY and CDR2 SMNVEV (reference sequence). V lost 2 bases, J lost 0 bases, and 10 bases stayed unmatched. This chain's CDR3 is CASSLLGGGSYSYNEQFF. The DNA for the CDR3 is TGTGCCAGCAGTTTACTGGGCGGGGGTTCATACTCCTACAATGAGCAGTTCTTC.

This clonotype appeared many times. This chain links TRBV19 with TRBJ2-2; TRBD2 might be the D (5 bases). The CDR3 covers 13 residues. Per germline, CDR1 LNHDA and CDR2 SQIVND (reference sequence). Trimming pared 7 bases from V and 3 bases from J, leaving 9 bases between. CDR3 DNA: TGTGCCAGTAAGAAGGGAGACACCGGGGAGCTGTTTTTT. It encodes CASKKGDTGELFF.

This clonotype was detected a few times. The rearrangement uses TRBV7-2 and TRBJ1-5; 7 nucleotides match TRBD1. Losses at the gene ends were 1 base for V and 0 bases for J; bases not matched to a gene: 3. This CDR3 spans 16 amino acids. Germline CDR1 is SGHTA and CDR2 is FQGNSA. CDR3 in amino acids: CASSLEDRYSNQPQHF. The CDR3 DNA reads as TGTGCCAGCAGCTTAGAGGACAGGTATAGCAATCAGCCCCAGCATTTT.

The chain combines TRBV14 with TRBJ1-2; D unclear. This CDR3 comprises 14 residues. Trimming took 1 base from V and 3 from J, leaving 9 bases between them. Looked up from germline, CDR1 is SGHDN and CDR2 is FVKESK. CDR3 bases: TGTGCCAGCAGCCAAGTCTCGACGGACTATGGCTACACCTTC. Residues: CASSQVSTDYGYTF.

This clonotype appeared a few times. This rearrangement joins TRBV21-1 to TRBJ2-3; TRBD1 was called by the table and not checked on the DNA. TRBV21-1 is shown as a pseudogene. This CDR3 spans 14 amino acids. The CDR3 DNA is TGTGCCAGCATCAGGGGGCGAAGCACAGATACGCAGTATTTT. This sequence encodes CASIRGRSTDTQYF.